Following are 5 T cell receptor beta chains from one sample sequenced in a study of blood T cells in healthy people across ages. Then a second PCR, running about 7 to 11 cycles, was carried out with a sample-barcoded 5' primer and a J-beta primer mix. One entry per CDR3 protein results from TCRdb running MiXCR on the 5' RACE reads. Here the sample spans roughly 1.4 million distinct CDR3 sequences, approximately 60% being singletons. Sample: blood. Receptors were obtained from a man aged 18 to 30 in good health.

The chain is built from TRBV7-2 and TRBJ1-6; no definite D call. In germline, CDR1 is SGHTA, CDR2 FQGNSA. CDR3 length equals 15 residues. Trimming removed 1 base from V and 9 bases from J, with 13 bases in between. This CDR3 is CASSLESGSSSPLHF. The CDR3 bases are TGTGCCAGCAGCTTAGAAAGTGGGAGTAGTTCACCCCTCCACTTT.

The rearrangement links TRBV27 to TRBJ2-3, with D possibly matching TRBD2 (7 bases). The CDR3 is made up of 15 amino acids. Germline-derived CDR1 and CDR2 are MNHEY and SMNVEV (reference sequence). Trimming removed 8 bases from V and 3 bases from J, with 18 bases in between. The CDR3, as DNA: TGTGCCAGCCCACCGTGGGCGGGGGCTACAGATACGCAGTATTTT. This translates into CASPPWAGATDTQYF.

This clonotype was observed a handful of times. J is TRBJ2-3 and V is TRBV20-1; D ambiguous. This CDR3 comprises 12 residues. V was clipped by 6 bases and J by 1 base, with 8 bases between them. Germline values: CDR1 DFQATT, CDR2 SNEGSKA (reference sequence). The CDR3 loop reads CSAFEGTDTQYF. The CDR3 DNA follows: TGCAGTGCCTTCGAGGGCACAGATACGCAGTATTTT.

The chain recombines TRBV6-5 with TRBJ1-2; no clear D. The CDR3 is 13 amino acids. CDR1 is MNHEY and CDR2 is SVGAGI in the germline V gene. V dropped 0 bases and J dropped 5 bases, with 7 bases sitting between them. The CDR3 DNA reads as TGTGCCAGCAGTTACTCTACTTCGTATGGCTACACCTTC. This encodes CASSYSTSYGYTF.

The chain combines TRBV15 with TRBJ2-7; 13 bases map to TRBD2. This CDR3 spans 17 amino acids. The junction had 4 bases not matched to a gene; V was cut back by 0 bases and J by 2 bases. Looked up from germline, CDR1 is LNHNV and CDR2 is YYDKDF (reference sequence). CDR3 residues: CATSRDGTSGNPYEQYF. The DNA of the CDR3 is TGTGCCACCAGCAGAGACGGGACTAGCGGGAACCCCTACGAGCAGTACTTC.